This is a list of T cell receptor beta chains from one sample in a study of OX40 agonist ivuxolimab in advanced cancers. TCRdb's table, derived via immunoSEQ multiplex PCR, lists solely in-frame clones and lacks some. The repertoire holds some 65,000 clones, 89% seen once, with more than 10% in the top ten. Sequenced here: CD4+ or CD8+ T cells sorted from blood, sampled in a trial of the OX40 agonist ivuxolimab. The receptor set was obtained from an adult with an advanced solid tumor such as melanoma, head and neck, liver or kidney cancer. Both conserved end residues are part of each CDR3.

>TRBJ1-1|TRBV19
CASIISGQGPTEAFF
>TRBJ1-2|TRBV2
CASPKDRGRSYGYTF
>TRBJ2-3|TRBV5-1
CASSPGSGDTQYF
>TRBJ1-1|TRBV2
CASSHTAYPEAFF
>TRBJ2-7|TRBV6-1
CASSARFTGGAGTYEQYF
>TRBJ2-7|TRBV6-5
CASSYGSGRQYF
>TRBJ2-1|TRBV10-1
CASRRAEGYEQFF
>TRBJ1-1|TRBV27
CASSWGPNTEAFF
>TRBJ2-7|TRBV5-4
CASSVGTGAYEQYF
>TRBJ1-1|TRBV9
CASSQSGANTEAFF
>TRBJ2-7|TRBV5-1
CASSLASDPYEQYF
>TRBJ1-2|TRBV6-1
CASSERIGTLPNYGYTF
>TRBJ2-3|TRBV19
CASRHDLSTDTQYF
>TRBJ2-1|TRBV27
CASSLGGNNNEQFF
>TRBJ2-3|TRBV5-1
CASSRKPLGTDTQYF
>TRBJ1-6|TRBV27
CASSLPRVKNSPLHF
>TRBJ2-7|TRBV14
CASSQDPGPYEQYF
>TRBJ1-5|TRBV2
CASREGGGGNQPQHF
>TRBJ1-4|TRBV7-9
CASSLVTRPGIPNEKLFF
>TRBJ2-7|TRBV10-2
CASSPHPVDGYEQYF
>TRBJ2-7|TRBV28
CASSGLTSYEQYF